A single sample gave rise to the 20 T cell receptor beta chains below, sequenced in a study of shared clonotypes between healthy human individuals. Sequencing was performed with immunoSEQ multiplex PCR; in TCRdb, only in-frame clones are kept and a portion is missing. In the table there are 450,000 to 500,000 clones, roughly 80% of which are singletons. Input material: PBMCs. The receptors shown here come from a woman between 35 and 50 years old in good health. Some clones in this sample may be carry-over from other donors' samples.

The rearrangement joins TRBV4-2 to TRBJ1-2; no reliable D call. Germline values: CDR1 LGHNA, CDR2 YNFKEQ. This CDR3 is built from 15 residues. The V end lost 0 bases, the J end lost 6 bases, and 14 bases lay between the germline ends. CDR3 in DNA: TGTGCCAGCAGCCAAGATTATGGGTTTGGGGATGGCTACACCTTC. Protein: CASSQDYGFGDGYTF.

This clone appeared many times. Other DNA variants within this sample encode the same CDR3. The chain joins TRBV5-1 to TRBJ2-3; D unclear. V shed 0 bases and J shed 2 bases, with 7 bases lying between them. Germline V gives CDR1 SGHRS, CDR2 YFSETQ. This CDR3 region has 14 residues. CDR3 loop: CASSLVVNTDTQYF. The CDR3 DNA is TGCGCCAGCAGCTTGGTCGTAAACACAGATACGCAGTATTTT.

A remark on this clone: This sequence is one base from a far larger clone and is likely a read error. The same CDR3 is also encoded by other DNA sequences in this sample. The V and J genes are TRBV2 and TRBJ2-6; 10 nucleotides agree with TRBD1. The CDR3 covers 17 residues. Germline V CDR1 and CDR2: SNHLY, FYNNEI. The chain's CDR3 is CASSGDRGGSGANVLTF. DNA of the CDR3: TGTGCTAGCAGTGGGGACAGGGGTGGCTCTGGGGCCAACGTCCTGACTTTC.

The chain combines TRBV6-6 with TRBJ1-1; maybe TRBD1 (5 bases). The CDR3 runs to 14 residues. V was clipped by 3 bases and J by 5 bases, with 13 bases between them. CDR1 is MNHNY and CDR2 is SVGAGI in the germline V gene (reference sequence). The DNA of the CDR3 is TGTGCCAGCAGTTATGGGGGGGTAGATACTGAAGCTTTCTTT. Protein product: CASSYGGVDTEAFF.

This chain links TRBV28 with TRBJ1-4; 8 nucleotides agree with TRBD1. Germline assignment: CDR1 MDHEN and CDR2 SYDVKM. V lost 6 bases to trimming and J lost 3 bases; unmatched junction nucleotides: 12. CDR3 length equals 17 residues. In DNA, the CDR3 is TGTGCCAGCAGCTCCACCGGGGGACAGGTCTCTAATGAAAAACTGTTTTTT. It specifies CASSSTGGQVSNEKLFF.

V gene TRBV7-9 combines with J gene TRBJ2-7; D remains unclear. The length of the CDR3 is 14 residues. CDR1 and CDR2 (germline): SEHNR, FQNEAQ (reference sequence). V shed 5 bases and J shed 5 bases, with 16 bases lying between them. CDR3 nucleotide sequence: TGTGCCAGCAGCCCGCTAAAACGTTGGGACGAGCAGTACTTC. Protein sequence: CASSPLKRWDEQYF.

This clone was counted many times. The same CDR3 can be traced to other DNA sequences in this sample. This chain joins TRBV4-3 and TRBJ2-2; D is perhaps TRBD1 (6 bases). Germline V lookup: CDR1 LGHNA, CDR2 YSLEER. The CDR3 covers 16 residues. Trimming left V 2 bases short and J 3 bases short, with 13 bases between. CDR3 DNA sequence: TGCGCCAGCAGCCAATCTCTGGGGGCCTACACCGGGGAGCTGTTTTTT. This gives the protein CASSQSLGAYTGELFF.

The CDR3 loop is CASSFQSQGYEQYF. In DNA, the CDR3 is TGTGCCAGTAGTTTCCAGTCACAGGGCTACGAGCAGTACTTC. The chain is built from TRBV19 and TRBJ2-5; weak D call: TRBD1 (6 bases). The closer fit of TRBJ2-7 to the DNA end suggests the J call may be wrong. The length of the CDR3 is 14 residues. From germline, CDR1 is LNHDA and CDR2 SQIVND (reference sequence).

This chain links TRBV2 with TRBJ1-5, with D tentatively TRBD1 (5 bases). Per the germline V gene, CDR1 is SNHLY and CDR2 is FYNNEI. CDR3 length equals 13 residues. The V end lost 6 bases, the J end lost 4 bases, and 10 bases lay between the germline ends. CDR3 sequence reads: CASRGTGNQPQHF. CDR3 sequence (DNA): TGTGCCAGCAGAGGGACGGGAAATCAGCCCCAGCATTTT. The full variable domain, completed using reference TRBV2 and TRBJ1-5, is EPEVTQTPSHQVTQMGQEVILRCVPISNHLYFYWYRQILGQKVEFLVSFYNNEISEKSEIFDDQFSVERPDGSNFTLKIRSTKLEDSAMYFCASRGTGNQPQHFGDGTRLSIL.

The chain links TRBV7-3 to TRBJ1-2; D perhaps matches TRBD1 (5 bases). Deletions cut 0 bases from V and 5 bases from J, with 13 bases between. This CDR3 comprises 15 residues. Germline lookup yields CDR1 SGHTA and CDR2 FQGTGA. As DNA, the CDR3 is TGTGCCAGCAGCTTAACAGGTAGGGGCCGGTATGGCTACACCTTC. This encodes CASSLTGRGRYGYTF.

V gene TRBV5-6 combines with J gene TRBJ2-7; 7 bases are shared with TRBD2. Germline trimming cut 4 bases from V and 3 bases from J; bases unmatched to any gene: 16. CDR3 length: 17 amino acids. Looked up from germline, CDR1 is SGHDT and CDR2 is YYEEEE. In DNA, the CDR3 is TGTGCCAGCAGCCGCTTGGGTATGGGGGGGACTAACTACGAGCAGTACTTC. This sequence encodes CASSRLGMGGTNYEQYF.

V and J are TRBV7-9 and TRBJ2-5, with TRBD2 identical over 8 bases. With V trimmed by 7 bases and J by 4 bases, 8 bases remained unmatched. The germline V gene has CDR1 SEHNR and CDR2 FQNEAQ (reference sequence). CDR3 length: 14 residues. The CDR3 DNA sequence: TGTGCCAGCAAGGAACTAGCGGCCGGAGAGACCCAGTACTTC. Translated: CASKELAAGETQYF.

On this clone itself: Sequence at one end of the junction differs from germline and may be a read error. The J gene is TRBJ1-2, the V gene TRBV15, with 7 bases identical to TRBD1. The CDR3 covers 14 residues. Germline V gives CDR1 LNHNV, CDR2 YYDKDF (reference sequence). The CDR3 spells CATSRDWGGGGYAF. The CDR3 region has the DNA TGTGCCACCAGCAGAGATTGGGGCGGAGGGGGCTACGCCTTC.

On this clone: It differs at one base from a far larger clone, so likely a read error. The chain recombines TRBV27 with TRBJ1-1; D remains ambiguous. Germline CDR1 is MNHEY and CDR2 is SMNVEV (reference sequence). CDR3 length: 15 amino acids. The CDR3 DNA sequence: TGTGCCATCAGTTTATCGATTTACACCCACACTGAAGCTTTCTTT. It translates to CAISLSIYTHTEAFF.

J is TRBJ1-1 and V is TRBV4-2, with D tentatively TRBD1 (5 bases). The CDR3 sequence is 15 residues long. V was trimmed by 0 bases and J by 4 bases, leaving 12 bases between them. The germline CDR1 and CDR2 sequences are LGHNA and YNFKEQ. CDR3 bases: TGTGCCAGCAGCCAAGAAGCCCCAGGGATCACTGAAGCTTTCTTT. Protein sequence: CASSQEAPGITEAFF.

The rearrangement joins TRBV6-1 to TRBJ2-6; D remains unclear. V shed 10 bases and J shed 0 bases, with 7 bases lying between them. Germline values: CDR1 MNHNS, CDR2 SASEGT. There are 13 residues in the CDR3. The CDR3 nucleotides read TGTGCCACCACAGTCTCTGGGGCCAACGTCCTGACTTTC. The encoded protein is CATTVSGANVLTF.

With respect to this clone: Other nucleotide sequences in the sample specify the same CDR3. The genes are TRBV7-9 and TRBJ2-5; D unclear. Trimming shortened V by 1 base and J by 0 bases, and 6 bases separated the two germline ends. The CDR3 has 14 amino acids. Germline V gives CDR1 SEHNR, CDR2 FQNEAQ (reference sequence). This CDR3 is CASSLGAYQETQYF. The DNA for the CDR3 is TGTGCCAGCAGCTTAGGGGCGTACCAAGAGACCCAGTACTTC.

With regard to this clone: Other DNA sequences in this specimen translate into the identical CDR3. The V call is TRBV5-1, the J call TRBJ1-1, with TRBD1 identical over 7 bases. J was trimmed by 1 base and V by 3 bases; bases with no gene match: 3. The CDR3 is made up of 14 amino acids. The germline V gene encodes CDR1 SGHRS and CDR2 YFSETQ. The CDR3 here is CASSSQGGNTEAFF. Written as DNA, the CDR3 is TGCGCCAGCAGCTCCCAGGGGGGGAACACTGAAGCTTTCTTT. Based on the CDR3 plus reference TRBV5-1 and TRBJ1-1, the full variable domain is KAGVTQTPRYLIKTRGQQVTLSCSPISGHRSVSWYQQTPGQGLQFLFEYFSETQRNKGNFPGRFSGRQFSNSRSEMNVSTLELGDSALYLCASSSQGGNTEAFFGQGTRLTVV.

The chain couples TRBV30 to TRBJ2-1; D possibly uses TRBD1 or TRBD2 (5 bases each). The CDR3 length is 13 residues. The V and J ends lost 0 bases and 9 bases respectively, with 12 bases between them. Germline values: CDR1 GTSNPN, CDR2 SVGIG (reference sequence). The CDR3 bases are TGTGCCTGGAGTGTAGGCTCAGGGACTGAGCAGTTCTTC. Translating gives CAWSVGSGTEQFF.

The chain uses TRBV7-6 and TRBJ1-2; D gene ambiguous. CDR1 and CDR2 from the germline V gene are SGHVS and FNYEAQ. V lost 4 bases to trimming and J lost 10 bases, with 19 bases between them. The CDR3 has 14 residues. The DNA for the CDR3 is TGTGCCAGCAGCTCCCAGGACGGAGGTTTATCCTACACCTTC. It codes for CASSSQDGGLSYTF.